A selection of T cell receptor beta chains follows, all from one sample in a study of blood T cell repertoires in COVID-19. The method was immunoSEQ multiplex PCR; TCRdb's version includes in-frame clones alone and lacks a portion of them. The table lists tens of thousands of clones, 88% of them singletons. The sequenced material came from peripheral blood. These receptors were obtained from a human donor in a cohort sampled during active COVID-19. The donor label of this sample is uncertain. The CDR3 runs from the conserved cysteine through the conserved F or W. The order of the fields is CDR3 protein, V gene, J gene.

cdr3_aa: CASSVARGGNYGYTF
v_call: TRBV9
j_call: TRBJ1-2

cdr3_aa: CASIGTSGTDEQFF
v_call: TRBV2
j_call: TRBJ2-1

cdr3_aa: CASSLLGLAVETQYF
v_call: TRBV5-1
j_call: TRBJ2-5

cdr3_aa: CASSLKQDTEAFF
v_call: TRBV5-1
j_call: TRBJ1-1

cdr3_aa: CASSSDRLNTEAFF
v_call: TRBV5-1
j_call: TRBJ1-1

cdr3_aa: CASSSQGTSGYEQYF
v_call: TRBV5-1
j_call: TRBJ2-7

cdr3_aa: CASSPAGSPYNEQFF
v_call: TRBV7-9
j_call: TRBJ2-1

cdr3_aa: CASSRQLAGAYEQYF
v_call: TRBV3-1/TRBV3-2
j_call: TRBJ2-7

cdr3_aa: CASSQDGLHYEQYF
v_call: TRBV3-1/TRBV3-2
j_call: TRBJ2-7

cdr3_aa: CASSEAVAGERPQHF
v_call: TRBV6-1
j_call: TRBJ1-5

cdr3_aa: CASSFGGAGANVLTF
v_call: TRBV5-5
j_call: TRBJ2-6

cdr3_aa: CASSKGGAGKDSGNTIYF
v_call: TRBV21-1
j_call: TRBJ1-3

cdr3_aa: CASSPRTGGRGEQYF
v_call: TRBV18
j_call: TRBJ2-7

cdr3_aa: CASSLSGYEQYF
v_call: TRBV2
j_call: TRBJ2-7

cdr3_aa: CASSHPGGSYNEQFF
v_call: TRBV4-1
j_call: TRBJ2-1

cdr3_aa: CASSLPGADEQYF
v_call: TRBV5-1
j_call: TRBJ2-7

cdr3_aa: CASSRPQGNEQFF
v_call: TRBV27
j_call: TRBJ2-1

cdr3_aa: CASSPGRAGNTIYF
v_call: TRBV18
j_call: TRBJ1-3

cdr3_aa: CASSLTSGRALGAGELFF
v_call: TRBV7-3
j_call: TRBJ2-2

cdr3_aa: CASSLGPSSYEQYF
v_call: TRBV5-1
j_call: TRBJ2-7

cdr3_aa: CARGGGLAGVGPPRETQYF
v_call: TRBV12-1
j_call: TRBJ2-5

cdr3_aa: CASSLARGGSGNEQFF
v_call: TRBV7-8
j_call: TRBJ2-1

cdr3_aa: CASSLGGRVLNYGYTF
v_call: TRBV7-2
j_call: TRBJ1-2

cdr3_aa: CASSDSWGNTEAFF
v_call: TRBV5-1
j_call: TRBJ1-1

cdr3_aa: CASSPSGTSGNPTGELFF
v_call: TRBV5-4
j_call: TRBJ2-2

cdr3_aa: CASRRGSYNEQFF
v_call: TRBV6-5
j_call: TRBJ2-1

cdr3_aa: CASSIRGSYNEQFF
v_call: TRBV5-4
j_call: TRBJ2-1

cdr3_aa: CASSDSYNEQFF
v_call: TRBV12-3/TRBV12-4
j_call: TRBJ2-1

cdr3_aa: CASSLASGVEQYF
v_call: TRBV7-8
j_call: TRBJ2-7

cdr3_aa: CASSLAGSGSLETGELFF
v_call: TRBV5-1
j_call: TRBJ2-2

cdr3_aa: CASSFRLAEFF
v_call: TRBV14
j_call: TRBJ2-1

cdr3_aa: CASSWTGRDTEAFF
v_call: TRBV5-1
j_call: TRBJ1-1

cdr3_aa: CASSVTRNTGELFF
v_call: TRBV4-2
j_call: TRBJ2-2

cdr3_aa: CASQKGGNQPQHF
v_call: TRBV5-8
j_call: TRBJ1-5

cdr3_aa: CASSPTGAQPQHF
v_call: TRBV5-6
j_call: TRBJ1-5

cdr3_aa: CASSQTAGIYEQYF
v_call: TRBV23-1
j_call: TRBJ2-7

cdr3_aa: CARGQGNYGYTF
v_call: TRBV2
j_call: TRBJ1-2

cdr3_aa: CASSFSRTGVQDTQYF
v_call: TRBV27
j_call: TRBJ2-3

cdr3_aa: CSVEEDRRNTEAFF
v_call: TRBV29-1
j_call: TRBJ1-1

cdr3_aa: CASSTTPSHRATITGELFF
v_call: TRBV28
j_call: TRBJ2-2

cdr3_aa: CASSQDSTGVGTEAFF
v_call: TRBV3-1/TRBV3-2
j_call: TRBJ1-1

cdr3_aa: CAWTMDRTEAFF
v_call: TRBV30
j_call: TRBJ1-1

cdr3_aa: CASSQGRRAGTDTQYF
v_call: TRBV4-2
j_call: TRBJ2-3

cdr3_aa: CASSPAGVQPQHF
v_call: TRBV18
j_call: TRBJ1-5